This entry features one T cell receptor beta chain sequence. Its recognized antigen is unknown. No base-level quality is on record; no much larger clone is a single base apart. The CDR3 starts with the cysteine, ends with the phenylalanine, and has 13 residues. Only the CDR3 region is kept as DNA, spanning 39 bases read in frame from base 1. Trimming at the junction amounts to 3 bases on V and 3 bases on J, and the germline ends lie 8 bases apart. The germline V gene supplies CDR1 SGHTA and CDR2 FQGNSA. This specimen belongs to a study of blood T cell repertoires in COVID-19 (dated by TCRdb to the early 2020s). Study-wide context: Samples covering the acute and convalescent phases of COVID-19 were provided by collaborators in the United States, Italy and Spain. A freely available public database, intended as a resource for researchers studying the immune response to SARS-CoV-2, is where the repertoires were released. Where HLA class I and class II types were available, the types were taken from metadata supplied by the sample provider, not from assay-based typing. Sample metadata almost always included a de-identified subject ID, COVID-19 status, age in years and sex. Samples came from the ongoing ImmuneRACE study (first 160 participants) plus 1,254 subjects from 6 global collaborators. The dataset comprised deeply sampled blood TCRbeta repertoires from subjects exposed to, actively infected with, or recovered from COVID-19. The prospective study material was composed of cDNA or gDNA derived from T cells, B-cell-depleted T cells, or PBMCs.

The collaborating institutions used their own protocols to collect whole blood in K2EDTA tubes. For TCRbeta analysis, collaborator samples were shipped as frozen whole blood, as isolated PBMCs, or as DNA extracted from either sample type. TCRbeta CDR3 regions were amplified from genomic DNA by means of the immunoSEQ Assay, a bias-controlled multiplex PCR. The source study handled its data this way. The number of nucleated cells in each sample was estimated from the amplification of reference gene primers within the assay. To quantify the absolute abundance of each unique TCRbeta CDR3 rearrangement, sequence reads were collapsed and filtered. For each sample, productive Simpson clonality was calculated by taking the square root of Simpson's diversity index across productive rearrangements. TCRdb retrieved this table from immuneACCESS and kept in-frame rearrangements only. Not all clones are present; in checked studies, unresolved V genes account for under half, and no reason is known for the remainder. V and J calls and clone size are as listed in that table; D and trimming were resolved from the DNA. Present in this sample are over 200,000 clones, about 90% of which were seen just once. 1.2% of the sample is in the top ten clones.

Results and caveats for the whole study, not just this receptor: How much clinical and demographic metadata was included differed by source and by participant, and the metadata was provided uncurated.

This TCR derives from a man aged 25-45 years with acute or convalescent COVID-19. The chain links TRBV7-2 with TRBJ1-2; no D gene is confidently identified. Material for sequencing was peripheral blood. The DNA sequence is TGTGCCAGCAGCTTGATAAGAGACTATGGCTACACCTTC. It is translated as CASSLIRDYGYTF.